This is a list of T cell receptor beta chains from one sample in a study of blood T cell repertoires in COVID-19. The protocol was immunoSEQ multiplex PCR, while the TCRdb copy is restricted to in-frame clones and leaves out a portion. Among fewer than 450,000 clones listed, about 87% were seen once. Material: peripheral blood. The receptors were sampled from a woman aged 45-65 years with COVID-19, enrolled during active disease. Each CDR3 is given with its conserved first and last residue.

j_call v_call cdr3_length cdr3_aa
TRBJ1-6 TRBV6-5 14 CASAWDRGVDTLHF
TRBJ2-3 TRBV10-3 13 CAIAGTGADTQYF
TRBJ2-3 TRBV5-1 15 CASSLESGDTDTQYF
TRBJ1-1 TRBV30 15 CAWTLPGRSGTEAFF
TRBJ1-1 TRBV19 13 CASRGRSGGKAFF
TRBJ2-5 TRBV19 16 CASSIAAEPYQETQYF
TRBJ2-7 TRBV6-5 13 CASSYSLSYEQYF
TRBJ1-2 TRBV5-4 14 CASSSGTKSYGYTF
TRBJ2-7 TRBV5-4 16 CASSLEGRGLSYEQYF
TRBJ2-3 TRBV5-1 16 CASSTTRAGDTDTQYF
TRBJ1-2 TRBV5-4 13 CASSSGTAVGYTF
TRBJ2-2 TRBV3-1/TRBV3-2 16 CASSPYYGERTGELFF
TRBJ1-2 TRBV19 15 CASSIDREGTVGYTF
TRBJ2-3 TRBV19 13 CASSAIGLGAQYF
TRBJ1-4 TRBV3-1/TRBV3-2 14 CASSTQGPHEKLFF
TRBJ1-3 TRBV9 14 CASSVAGAGNTIYF
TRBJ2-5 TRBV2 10 CASFRETQYF
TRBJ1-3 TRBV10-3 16 CAITPQGGNSGNTIYF
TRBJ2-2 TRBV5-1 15 CASSLGSSRTGELFF
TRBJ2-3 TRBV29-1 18 CSAGGTSGGALETDTQYF
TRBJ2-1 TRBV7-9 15 CASSKNLVVSNEQFF
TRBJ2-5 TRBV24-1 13 CATSDLQGETQYF
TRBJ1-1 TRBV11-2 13 CASSLGSTTEAFF
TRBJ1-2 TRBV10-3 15 CAISESRQGGYGYTF